Presented here are 3 T cell receptor beta chains from one specimen sequenced in a study of identical twins. From the 5' RACE reads, TCRdb called clonotypes with MiXCR, one entry per CDR3 protein. The data contain around 490,000 distinct CDR3 sequences, roughly 15% of them seen just once; the ten biggest clones take up about 0.47%. These data were likewise used in another study, on yellow fever vaccine responses in identical twins.

Sequencing was carried out using CD4+ T cells sorted from blood. These receptors all come from a woman between 18 and 30 years old in good health.

This clonotype occurred many times. This chain joins TRBV7-9 and TRBJ2-3; the D gene is possibly TRBD1 (6 bases). Germline-derived CDR1 and CDR2 are SEHNR and FQNEAQ (reference sequence). There are 14 residues in the CDR3. V was shortened by 2 bases and J by 2 bases, with 8 bases between the two germline ends. CDR3 in DNA: TGTGCCAGCAGCTTAAGACAGGCCACAGATACGCAGTATTTT. It specifies CASSLRQATDTQYF.

This clonotype was observed a handful of times. The chain recombines TRBV12-3 or TRBV12-4 with TRBJ2-2, with 11 bases matching TRBD2. This CDR3 has 16 residues. Trimming at V came to 5 bases and at J to 6 bases, leaving 8 bases not matched to a gene. Here the CDR3 DNA reads TGTGCCAGCAGTCCCGTAGCGGGAGGGCTAGCCGGGGAGCTGTTTTTT. It encodes CASSPVAGGLAGELFF.

Comment on this clonotype: At one end, the junction sequence differs from germline, possibly due to a read error. V and J are TRBV20-1 and TRBJ1-2; 8 bases align to TRBD1. The length of the CDR3 is 16 residues. CDR1 is DFQATT, CDR2 SNEGSKA, per germline (reference sequence). In nucleotides, the CDR3 is TGCTGTGCTAGACTCCCGCCGGGACAGGAGTTCTATGGCTACACCTTC. It specifies CCARLPPGQEFYGYTF.